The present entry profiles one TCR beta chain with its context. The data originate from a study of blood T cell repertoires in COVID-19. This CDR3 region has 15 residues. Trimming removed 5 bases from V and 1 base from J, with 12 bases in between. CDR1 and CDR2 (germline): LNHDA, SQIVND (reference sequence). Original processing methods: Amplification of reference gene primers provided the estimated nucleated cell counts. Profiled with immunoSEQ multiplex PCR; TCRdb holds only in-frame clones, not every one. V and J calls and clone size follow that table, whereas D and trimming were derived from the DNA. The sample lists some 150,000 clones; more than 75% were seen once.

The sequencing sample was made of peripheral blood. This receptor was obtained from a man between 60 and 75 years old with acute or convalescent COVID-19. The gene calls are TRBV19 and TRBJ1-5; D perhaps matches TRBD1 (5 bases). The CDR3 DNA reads TGTGCCAGTAGTGTCGACAGTACGAGCAATCAGCCCCAGCATTTT. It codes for CASSVDSTSNQPQHF. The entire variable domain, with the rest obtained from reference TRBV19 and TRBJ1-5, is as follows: DGGITQSPKYLFRKEGQNVTLSCEQNLNHDAMYWYRQDPGQGLRLIYYSQIVNDFQKGDIAEGYSVSREKKESFPLTVTSAQKNPTAFYLCASSVDSTSNQPQHFGDGTRLSIL.